This T cell receptor beta chain was found in a study of identical twins. Study results and caveats: Researchers caution that invariant MAIT and iNKT cells could partly confound zero-insertion analyses.

This clonotype was observed a handful of times. Its specificity is unknown. TCRdb processed the 5' RACE reads anew with MiXCR; each CDR3 protein has one entry. Of approximately 890,000 distinct CDR3 sequences in the sample, around an eighth were seen once. The V gene's germline CDR1 is DFQATT and CDR2 SNEGSKA (reference sequence). The CDR3 has 15 residues. J lost 7 bases, V lost 3 bases, and 11 bases had no gene match. These data were also filed under a second study, of yellow fever vaccine responses in identical twins. As that study records: After vaccination, twins' T cell response reportedly seemed partly convergent, partly personalized.

The TCR was taken from a woman in her late teens or twenties in good health. Sequenced: PBMCs. The chain combines TRBV20-1 with TRBJ2-1; 8 bases are shared with TRBD1. CDR3 DNA: TGCAGTGCTAGGGTCCCTCAGGGGGCGAGGAATGAGCAGTTCTTC. This sequence encodes CSARVPQGARNEQFF.